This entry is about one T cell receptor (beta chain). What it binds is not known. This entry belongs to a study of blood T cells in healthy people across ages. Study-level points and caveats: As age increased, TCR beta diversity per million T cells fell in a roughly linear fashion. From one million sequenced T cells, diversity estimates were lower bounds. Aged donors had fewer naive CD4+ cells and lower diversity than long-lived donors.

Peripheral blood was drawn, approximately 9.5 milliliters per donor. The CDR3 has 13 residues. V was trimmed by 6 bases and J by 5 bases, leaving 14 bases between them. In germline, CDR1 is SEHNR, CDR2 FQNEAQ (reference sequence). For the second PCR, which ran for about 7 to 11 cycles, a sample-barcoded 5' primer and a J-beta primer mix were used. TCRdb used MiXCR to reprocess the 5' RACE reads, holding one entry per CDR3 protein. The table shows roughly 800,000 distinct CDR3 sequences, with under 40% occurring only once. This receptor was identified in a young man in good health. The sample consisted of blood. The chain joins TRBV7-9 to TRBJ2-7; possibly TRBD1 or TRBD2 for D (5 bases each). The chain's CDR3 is CASRLSSGHEQYF. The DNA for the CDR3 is TGTGCCAGCAGACTTAGTTCGGGACACGAGCAGTACTTC.